The rows below give T cell receptor beta chains drawn from one sample of a study of Tregs in tolerant kidney transplant recipients. Their cognate antigens are unknown. TCRdb's copy holds only in-frame clones and misses some; the assay was immunoSEQ multiplex PCR. The sample includes about 4,200 clones, roughly 54% seen only once; the top ten take roughly 4.1%. Source material: CD8+ T cells from blood cultured with allogeneic cells. The receptors derive from a human donor in good health. The CDR3 runs from the conserved cysteine through the conserved F or W. D genes are given only for firm matches.

v_call d_call cdr3_aa
TRBV5-1 . CASSFRDTNQPQHF
TRBV13 TRBD2 CASSSGLAGGSEQYF
TRBV15 . CATSSPPQGGPYEQYF
TRBV7-6 TRBD1 CASSPTPRGEKLFF
TRBV9 . CASSGQQTEAFF
TRBV7-2 . CASSFVDYEQYF
TRBV9 . CASREGVGNTIYF
TRBV6-5 . CASRPANTEAFF
TRBV5-8 TRBD1 CASSFRLGQAAVWGTEAFF
TRBV15 TRBD1 CATSSDRGRGQPQHF
TRBV10-1 . CASSEDFASSYEQYF
TRBV7-8 . CASSFPRGMNTEAFF
TRBV30 . CAWSVLISKETQYF
TRBV19 . CASSITRAYEQYF
TRBV11-3 . CASSSGVHEQYF
TRBV10-3 . CAISESVVQFF
TRBV27 . CASSLIGYNQPQHF
TRBV7-3 . CASSLDSGNEQFF
TRBV6-1 . CASLSYEQYF
TRBV10-3 TRBD1 CAISEMAGGRSYEQYF
TRBV9 TRBD2 CASTPGGRFGETQYF
TRBV29-1 TRBD1 CSVVFPGQGFYTF
TRBV5-4 . CASSTSGNRWGYTF
TRBV2 TRBD1 CASSASQGYTEAFF
TRBV7-8 . CASSLALGARQPQHF
TRBV4-1 . CASSQAQGITKNIQYF
TRBV5-4 . CAIRPVFFRTDTQYF
TRBV4-1 . CASSQDRLEPFYEQYF
TRBV6-1 TRBD2 CASSGMGGLAGVQETQYF
TRBV6-1 . CASSAGAGSMMVGAF
TRBV19 TRBD1 CASSIGTGVYGYTF
TRBV4-1 . CASSQGAGREQFF
TRBV19 . CASSILGHIYNEQFF
TRBV27 TRBD2 CASHPTSGGSDTQYF
TRBV19 TRBD1 CASSMFLGQGYEQYF
TRBV10-2 . CASTGGKRGNTEAFF
TRBV6-5 TRBD2 CASSPTSGGGETQYF
TRBV7-6 . CASSLAVNQPQHF
TRBV9 TRBD2 CASSGLAGSVGEQFF
TRBV6-5 . CASSYVGAGELFF
TRBV19 . CASSITASNQPQHF
TRBV6-5 . CASSYGPNTGELFF
TRBV13 TRBD1 CASSPDRGGGYTF
TRBV5-1 . CASSLLRPTRIHYEQYF
TRBV13 TRBD2 CASSSPSSGVYNEQFF
TRBV4-1 TRBD1 CASSARGRTGGDEQFF
TRBV7-8 . CASRTGTTRTEAFF
TRBV30 . CAWSLAGNTEAFF
TRBV12-5 TRBD1 CASGLVEGAANYGYTF
TRBV7-9 . CASTLGGPKAFF